Shown below are 7 T cell receptor beta chains from a single sample sequenced in a study of cytomegalovirus exposure and HLA in healthy donors. TCRdb's table, derived via immunoSEQ multiplex PCR, lists solely in-frame clones and lacks some. In the table there are approximately 160,000 clones, 86% of which are singletons. Sequenced: PBMCs. The receptor source for this set is a woman between 18 and 30 years old in good health and CMV-seronegative.

The rearrangement uses TRBV2 and TRBJ2-7; no firm D call. The V gene lost 6 bases and the J gene lost 0 bases, with 6 bases spanning the gap. The CDR3 runs to 12 residues. Germline V gene data show CDR1 as SNHLY and CDR2 as FYNNEI. CDR3 amino acids: CASSPNSYEQYF. Written as DNA, the CDR3 is TGTGCCAGCAGCCCCAACTCCTACGAGCAGTACTTC.

This clone was seen a few times. The chain joins TRBV6-5 to TRBJ1-5, with 10 bases lining up with TRBD1. V gave up 6 bases and J gave up 6 bases; unmatched junction bases: 5. In germline, CDR1 is MNHEY, CDR2 SVGAGI. CDR3 size: 14 residues. CDR3 amino acids: CASRTRQGAQPQHF. CDR3 in DNA: TGTGCCAGCAGAACCCGACAGGGGGCTCAGCCCCAGCATTTT.

This clone was detected only a few times. The CDR3 DNA reads TGTGCCAGCTCTCCCAGGGACTTCAACACCGGGGAGCTGTTTTTT. It codes for CASSPRDFNTGELFF. The chain couples TRBV18 to TRBJ2-2, with D possibly being TRBD2 (6 bases). Germline loops: CDR1 KGHSH, CDR2 LQKENI. Trimming left V 6 bases short and J 2 bases short, with 13 bases between. The CDR3 consists of 15 residues.

This clone was counted between two and nine times. The genes are TRBV19 and TRBJ1-2, with 8 nucleotides matching TRBD1. The CDR3 runs 13 residues. Germline V gives CDR1 LNHDA, CDR2 SQIVND (reference sequence). The ends lost 10 bases at V and 8 bases at J; junction bases unmatched: 12. CDR3 region: CATRGTGSKGYTF. Written as DNA, the CDR3 is TGTGCCACGAGAGGGACAGGAAGTAAAGGCTACACCTTC.

In its sample, this clone was seen once. The J gene is TRBJ2-1, the V gene TRBV15; D may be TRBD1 (5 bases). CDR1 and CDR2 from the germline V gene are LNHNV and YYDKDF (reference sequence). Trimming cost V 3 bases and J 7 bases, with 19 bases left between them. This CDR3 is built from 16 residues. DNA for the CDR3: TGTGCCACCAGCAGCCGTCCAGGGTATCTCCATAATGAGCAGTTCTTC. Its translation: CATSSRPGYLHNEQFF. Full variable domain (missing parts from reference TRBV15 and TRBJ2-1): DAMVIQNPRYQVTQFGKPVTLSCSQTLNHNVMYWYQQKSSQAPKLLFHYYDKDFNNEADTPDNFQSRRPNTSFCFLDIRSPGLGDTAMYLCATSSRPGYLHNEQFFGPGTRLTVL.

The V gene is TRBV6-6, the J gene TRBJ2-7, with 8 nucleotides matching TRBD1. Germline CDR1 reads MNHNY; CDR2 reads SVGAGI (reference sequence). Germline trimming cut 8 bases from V and 2 bases from J; bases unmatched to any gene: 5. This CDR3 contains 13 residues. Here the CDR3 reads CASGGTGTYEQYF. CDR3 DNA sequence: TGTGCCAGCGGCGGGACAGGAACCTACGAGCAGTACTTC.

The chain couples TRBV6-1 to TRBJ2-3, with D perhaps TRBD2 (6 bases). Per germline, CDR1 MNHNS and CDR2 SASEGT. Trimming shortened V by 11 bases and J by 4 bases, and 22 bases separated the two germline ends. The CDR3 has 15 residues. DNA of the CDR3: TGTGCCCCAGATCGGACCGGGAGAGGAGCAGATACGCAGTATTTT. Amino acid sequence: CAPDRTGRGADTQYF.